Listed here are 2 T cell receptor beta chains from one sample, sequenced in a study of blood T cell repertoires in COVID-19. The method was immunoSEQ multiplex PCR; TCRdb's version includes in-frame clones alone and lacks a portion of them. Counted here are about 210,000 clones, about 78% occurring once; the ten biggest clones make up more than 7%. Sample: peripheral blood. Receptors were obtained from an older woman with acute or convalescent COVID-19.

This chain connects TRBV11-3 to TRBJ2-7; TRBD1 is a possible D gene (5 bases). The CDR3 runs 15 residues. V was pared by 6 bases and J by 2 bases, with 17 bases between. Germline V gene lookup returns CDR1 SGHNT and CDR2 YENEEA. CDR3 nucleotides: TGTGCCAGCAGACCCAGGGCGATAGAAGCCTACGAGCAGTACTTC. Encoded protein: CASRPRAIEAYEQYF.

This chain connects TRBV25-1 to TRBJ2-3; 7 bases match TRBD1. With V trimmed by 6 bases and J by 1 base, 16 bases remained unmatched. This CDR3 contains 18 residues. CDR1 and CDR2 from the germline V gene are MGHDK and SYGVNS. This CDR3 reads CASSSIWIGTEGTDTQYF. In DNA, the CDR3 is TGTGCCAGCAGCTCCATCTGGATCGGGACAGAAGGCACAGATACGCAGTATTTT.